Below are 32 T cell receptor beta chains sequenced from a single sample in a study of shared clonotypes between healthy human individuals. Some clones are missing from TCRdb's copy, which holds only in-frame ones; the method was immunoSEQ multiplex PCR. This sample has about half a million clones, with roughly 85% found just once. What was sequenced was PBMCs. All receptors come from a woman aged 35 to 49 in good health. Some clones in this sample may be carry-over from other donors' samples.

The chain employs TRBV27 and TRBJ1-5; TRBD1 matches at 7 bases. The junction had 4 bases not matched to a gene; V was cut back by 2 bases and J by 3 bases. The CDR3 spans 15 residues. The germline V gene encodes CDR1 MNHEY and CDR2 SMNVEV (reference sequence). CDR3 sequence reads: CASSLGGQANQPQHF. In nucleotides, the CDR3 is TGTGCCAGCAGTTTAGGTGGACAGGCCAATCAGCCCCAGCATTTT.

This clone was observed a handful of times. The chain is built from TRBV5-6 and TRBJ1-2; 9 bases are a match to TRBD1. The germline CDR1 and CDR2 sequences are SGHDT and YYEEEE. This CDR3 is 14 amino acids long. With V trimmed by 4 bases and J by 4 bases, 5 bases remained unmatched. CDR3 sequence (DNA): TGTGCCAGCAGCCGTGACAGGGGGGCCTATGGCTACACCTTC. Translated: CASSRDRGAYGYTF.

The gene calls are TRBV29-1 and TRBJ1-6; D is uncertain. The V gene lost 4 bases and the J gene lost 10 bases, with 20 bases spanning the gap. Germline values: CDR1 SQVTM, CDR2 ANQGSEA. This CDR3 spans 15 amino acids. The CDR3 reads CSVGVSGEGRSPLHF. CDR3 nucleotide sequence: TGCAGCGTTGGGGTAAGTGGTGAGGGTCGGTCACCCCTCCACTTT.

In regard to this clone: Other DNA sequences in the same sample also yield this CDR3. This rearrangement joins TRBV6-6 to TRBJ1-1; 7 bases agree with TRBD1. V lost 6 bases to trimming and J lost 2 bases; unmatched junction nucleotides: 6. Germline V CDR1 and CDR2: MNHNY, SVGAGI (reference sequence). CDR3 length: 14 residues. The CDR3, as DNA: TGTGCCAGCAGCCCGGACAGGACTAACACTGAAGCTTTCTTT. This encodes CASSPDRTNTEAFF.

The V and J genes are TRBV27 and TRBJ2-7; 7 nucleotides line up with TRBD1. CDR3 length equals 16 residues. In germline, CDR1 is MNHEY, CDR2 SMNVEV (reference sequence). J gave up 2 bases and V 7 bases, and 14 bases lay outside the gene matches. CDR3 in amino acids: CASTSTKGAFPYEQYF. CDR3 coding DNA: TGTGCCAGCACCTCAACTAAGGGGGCTTTTCCCTACGAGCAGTACTTC.

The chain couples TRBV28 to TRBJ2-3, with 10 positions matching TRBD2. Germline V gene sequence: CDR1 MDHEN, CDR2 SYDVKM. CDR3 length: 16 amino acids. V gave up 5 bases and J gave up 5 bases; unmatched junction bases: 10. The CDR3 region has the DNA TGTGCCAGCAGTCCCTCCCTAGCGGGAGTTGGAGATACGCAGTATTTT. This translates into CASSPSLAGVGDTQYF.

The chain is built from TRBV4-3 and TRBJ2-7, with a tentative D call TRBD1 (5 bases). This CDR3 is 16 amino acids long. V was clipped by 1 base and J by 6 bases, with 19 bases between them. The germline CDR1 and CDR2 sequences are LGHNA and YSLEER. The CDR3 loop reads CASSQASGLGLREQYF. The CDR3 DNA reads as TGCGCCAGCAGCCAAGCCTCAGGGCTCGGTCTACGCGAGCAGTACTTC.

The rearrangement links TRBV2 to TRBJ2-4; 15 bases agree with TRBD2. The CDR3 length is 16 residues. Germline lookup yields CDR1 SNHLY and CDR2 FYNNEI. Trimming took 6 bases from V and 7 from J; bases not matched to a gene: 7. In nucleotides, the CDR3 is TGTGCCAGCAGAAAGGGACTAGCGGGAGGAGAGAACATTCAGTACTTC. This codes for CASRKGLAGGENIQYF.

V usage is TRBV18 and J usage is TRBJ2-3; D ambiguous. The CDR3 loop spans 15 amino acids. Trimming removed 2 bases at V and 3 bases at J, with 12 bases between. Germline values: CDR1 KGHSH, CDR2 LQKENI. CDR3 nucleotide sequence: TGTGCCAGCTCACCAGTTGGGGTGAGGACAGATACGCAGTATTTT. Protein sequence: CASSPVGVRTDTQYF.

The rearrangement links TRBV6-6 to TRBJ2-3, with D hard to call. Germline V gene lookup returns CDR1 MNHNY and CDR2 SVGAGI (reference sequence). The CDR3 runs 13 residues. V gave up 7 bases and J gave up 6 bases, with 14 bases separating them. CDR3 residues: CASTHLEWDTQYF. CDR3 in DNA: TGTGCCAGCACCCATCTCGAGTGGGATACGCAGTATTTT.

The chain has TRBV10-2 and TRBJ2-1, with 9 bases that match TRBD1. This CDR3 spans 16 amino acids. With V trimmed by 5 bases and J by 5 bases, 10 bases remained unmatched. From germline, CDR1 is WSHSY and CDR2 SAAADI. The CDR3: CASSKTGTGKNNEQFF. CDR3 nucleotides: TGCGCCAGCAGTAAAACCGGGACAGGGAAAAACAATGAGCAGTTCTTC.

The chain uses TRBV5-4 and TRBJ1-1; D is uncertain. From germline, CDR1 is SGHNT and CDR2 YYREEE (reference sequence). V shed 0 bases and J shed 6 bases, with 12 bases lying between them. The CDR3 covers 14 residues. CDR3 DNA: TGTGCCAGCAGCTTGGTTACCCGTGACGCTGAAGCTTTCTTT. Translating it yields CASSLVTRDAEAFF.

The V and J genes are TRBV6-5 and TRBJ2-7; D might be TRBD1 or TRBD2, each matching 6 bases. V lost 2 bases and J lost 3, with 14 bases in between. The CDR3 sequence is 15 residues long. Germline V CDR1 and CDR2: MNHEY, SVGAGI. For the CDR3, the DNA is TGTGCCAGCAGTTACCGAGGGGGGACCGTCTACGAGCAGTACTTC. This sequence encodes CASSYRGGTVYEQYF.

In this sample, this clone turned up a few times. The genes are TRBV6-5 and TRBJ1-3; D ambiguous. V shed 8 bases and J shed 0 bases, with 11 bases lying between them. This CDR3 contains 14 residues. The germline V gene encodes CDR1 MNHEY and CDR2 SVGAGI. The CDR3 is CASGSGSSGNTIYF. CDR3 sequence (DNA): TGTGCCAGCGGGTCGGGCAGCTCTGGAAACACCATATATTTT.

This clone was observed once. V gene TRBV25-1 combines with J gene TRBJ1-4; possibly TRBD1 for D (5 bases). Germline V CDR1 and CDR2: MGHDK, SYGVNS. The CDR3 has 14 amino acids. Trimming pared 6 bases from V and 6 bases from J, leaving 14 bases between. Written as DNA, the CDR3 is TGTGCCAGCAGCGGGGACCAACGATATGAAAAACTGTTTTTT. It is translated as CASSGDQRYEKLFF. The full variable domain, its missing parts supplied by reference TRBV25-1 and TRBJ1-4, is EADIYQTPRYLVIGTGKKITLECSQTMGHDKMYWYQQDPGMELHLIHYSYGVNSTEKGDLSSESTVSRIRTEHFPLTLESARPSHTSQYLCASSGDQRYEKLFFGSGTQLSVL.

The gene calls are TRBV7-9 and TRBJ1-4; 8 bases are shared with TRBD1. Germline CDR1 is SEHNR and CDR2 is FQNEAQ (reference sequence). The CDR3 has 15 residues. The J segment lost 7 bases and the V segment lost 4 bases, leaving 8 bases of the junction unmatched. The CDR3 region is CASSWQGAPVEKLFF. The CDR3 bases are TGTGCCAGCAGCTGGCAGGGGGCTCCTGTTGAAAAACTGTTTTTT. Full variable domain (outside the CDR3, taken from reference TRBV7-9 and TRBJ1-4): DTGVSQNPRHKITKRGQNVTFRCDPISEHNRLYWYRQTLGQGPEFLTYFQNEAQLEKSRLLSDRFSAERPKGSFSTLEIQRTEQGDSAMYLCASSWQGAPVEKLFFGSGTQLSVL.

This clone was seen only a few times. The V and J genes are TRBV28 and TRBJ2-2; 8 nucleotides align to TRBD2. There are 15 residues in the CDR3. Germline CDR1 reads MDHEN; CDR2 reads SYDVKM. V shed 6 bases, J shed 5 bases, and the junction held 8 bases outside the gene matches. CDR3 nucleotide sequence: TGTGCCAGCAGCCGGAGCGGGAGAGGGACCGGGGAGCTGTTTTTT. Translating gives CASSRSGRGTGELFF.

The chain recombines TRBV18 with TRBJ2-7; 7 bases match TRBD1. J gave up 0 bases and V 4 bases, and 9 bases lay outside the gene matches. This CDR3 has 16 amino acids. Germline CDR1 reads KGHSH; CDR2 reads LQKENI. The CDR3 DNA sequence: TGTGCCAGCTCACGAAATCCCGGGACAGCCTCCTACGAGCAGTACTTC. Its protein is CASSRNPGTASYEQYF.

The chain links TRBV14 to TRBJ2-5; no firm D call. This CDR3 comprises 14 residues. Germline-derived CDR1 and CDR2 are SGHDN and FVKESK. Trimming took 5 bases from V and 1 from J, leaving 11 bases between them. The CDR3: CASSTGRSQETQYF. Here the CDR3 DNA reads TGTGCCAGCAGCACCGGACGCAGCCAAGAGACCCAGTACTTC. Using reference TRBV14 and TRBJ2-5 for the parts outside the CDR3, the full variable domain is EAGVTQFPSHSVIEKGQTVTLRCDPISGHDNLYWYRRVMGKEIKFLLHFVKESKQDESGMPNNRFLAERTGGTYSTLKVQPAELEDSGVYFCASSTGRSQETQYFGPGTRLLVL.

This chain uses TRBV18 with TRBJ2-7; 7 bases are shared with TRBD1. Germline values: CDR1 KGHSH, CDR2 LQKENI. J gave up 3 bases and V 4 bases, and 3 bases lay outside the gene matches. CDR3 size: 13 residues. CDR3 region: CASSLAGGYEQYF. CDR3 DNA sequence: TGTGCCAGCTCACTTGCAGGGGGCTACGAGCAGTACTTC.

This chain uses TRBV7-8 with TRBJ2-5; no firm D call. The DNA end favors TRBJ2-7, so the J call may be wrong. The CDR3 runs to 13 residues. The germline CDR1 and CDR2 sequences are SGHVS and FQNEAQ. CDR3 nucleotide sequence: TGTGCCAGCAGCTTACAGAACTCAGACGAGCAGTACTTC. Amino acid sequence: CASSLQNSDEQYF.

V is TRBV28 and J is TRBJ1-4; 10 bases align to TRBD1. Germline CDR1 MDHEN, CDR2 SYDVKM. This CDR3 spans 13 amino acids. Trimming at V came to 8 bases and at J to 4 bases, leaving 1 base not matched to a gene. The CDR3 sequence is CASGQGGNEKLFF. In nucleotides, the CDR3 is TGTGCCAGCGGACAGGGGGGTAATGAAAAACTGTTTTTT.

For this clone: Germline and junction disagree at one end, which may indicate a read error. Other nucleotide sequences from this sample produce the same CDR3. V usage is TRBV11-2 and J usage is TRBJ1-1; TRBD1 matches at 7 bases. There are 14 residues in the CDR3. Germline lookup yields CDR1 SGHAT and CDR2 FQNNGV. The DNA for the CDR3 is TGTGCCAGCAGCGCCGGGACAGCTAACACCGAAGCTTTCTTT. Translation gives CASSAGTANTEAFF.

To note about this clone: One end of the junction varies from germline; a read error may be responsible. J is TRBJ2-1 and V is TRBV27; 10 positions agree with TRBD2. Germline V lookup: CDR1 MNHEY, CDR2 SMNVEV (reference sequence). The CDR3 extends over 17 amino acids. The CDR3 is CASSLSLSGLAYSEQFF. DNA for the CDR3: TGTGCCAGCAGTTTATCGCTTTCGGGACTAGCGTACAGTGAGCAGTTCTTC.

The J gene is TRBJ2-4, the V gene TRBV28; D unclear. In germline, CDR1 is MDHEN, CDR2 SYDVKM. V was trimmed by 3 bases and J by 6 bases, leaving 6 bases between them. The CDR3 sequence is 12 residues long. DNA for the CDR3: TGTGCCAGCAGTTTTAGGGCAAACATTCAGTACTTC. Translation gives CASSFRANIQYF.

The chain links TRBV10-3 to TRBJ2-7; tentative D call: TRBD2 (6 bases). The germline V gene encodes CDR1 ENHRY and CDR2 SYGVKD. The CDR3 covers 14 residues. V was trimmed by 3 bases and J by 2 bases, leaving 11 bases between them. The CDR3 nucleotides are TGTGCCATCAGTGAATCGGGACTCACCTACGAGCAGTACTTC. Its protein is CAISESGLTYEQYF.

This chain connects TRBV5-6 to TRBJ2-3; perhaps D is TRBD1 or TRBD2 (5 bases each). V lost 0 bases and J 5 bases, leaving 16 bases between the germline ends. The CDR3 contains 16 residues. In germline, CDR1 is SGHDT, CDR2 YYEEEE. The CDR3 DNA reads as TGTGCCAGCAGCTTGGGAGGGTGGCAGGGCGGAGATACGCAGTATTTT. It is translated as CASSLGGWQGGDTQYF.

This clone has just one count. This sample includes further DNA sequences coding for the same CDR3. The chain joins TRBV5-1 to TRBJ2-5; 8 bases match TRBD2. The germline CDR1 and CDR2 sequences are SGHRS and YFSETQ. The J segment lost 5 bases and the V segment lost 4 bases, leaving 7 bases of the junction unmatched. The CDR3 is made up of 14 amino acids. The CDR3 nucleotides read TGCGCCAGCAGCCCGGGGGGGGCGGAGGAGACCCAGTACTTC. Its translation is CASSPGGAEETQYF.

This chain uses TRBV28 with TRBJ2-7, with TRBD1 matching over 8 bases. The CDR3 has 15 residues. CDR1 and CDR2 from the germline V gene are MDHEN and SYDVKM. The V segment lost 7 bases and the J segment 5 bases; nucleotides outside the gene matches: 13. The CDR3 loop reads CASTPKGTGVHEQYF. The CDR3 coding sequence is TGTGCCAGCACCCCTAAGGGGACAGGAGTACACGAGCAGTACTTC.

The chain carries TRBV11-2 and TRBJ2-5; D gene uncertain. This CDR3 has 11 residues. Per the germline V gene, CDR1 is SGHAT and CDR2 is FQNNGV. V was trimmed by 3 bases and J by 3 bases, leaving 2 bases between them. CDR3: CASSLKETQYF. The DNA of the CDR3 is TGTGCCAGCAGCTTGAAAGAGACCCAGTACTTC. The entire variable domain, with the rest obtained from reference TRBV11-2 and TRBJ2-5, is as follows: EAGVAQSPRYKIIEKRQSVAFWCNPISGHATLYWYQQILGQGPKLLIQFQNNGVVDDSQLPKDRFSAERLKGVDSTLKIQPAKLEDSAVYLCASSLKETQYFGPGTRLLVL.

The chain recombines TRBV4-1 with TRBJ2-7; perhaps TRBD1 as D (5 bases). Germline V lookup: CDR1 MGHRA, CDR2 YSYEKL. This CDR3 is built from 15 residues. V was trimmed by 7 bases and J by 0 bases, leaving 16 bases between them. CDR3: CASTLGVGPSYEQYF. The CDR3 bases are TGCGCCAGCACCCTAGGGGTGGGGCCCTCCTACGAGCAGTACTTC.

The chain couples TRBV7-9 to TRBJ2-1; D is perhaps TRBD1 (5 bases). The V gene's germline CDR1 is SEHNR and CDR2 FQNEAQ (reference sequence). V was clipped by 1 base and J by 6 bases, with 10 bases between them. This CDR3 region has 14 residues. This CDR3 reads CASSLVRGSNEQFF. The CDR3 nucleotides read TGTGCCAGCAGCTTAGTTAGGGGAAGCAATGAGCAGTTCTTC.